The 8 T cell receptor beta chains reported below all come from one sample, sequenced in a study of CD8 T cells in ankylosing spondylitis. Their target antigens are unknown. General study results and limits: Several highly homologous variants made up a TCR beta motif, and this motif appeared characteristic of ankylosing spondylitis blood.

MiXCR was run by TCRdb on the 5' RACE reads, yielding one entry per CDR3 protein. Among 450,000 to 550,000 distinct CDR3 sequences listed, about 5.2% were seen once. Sequencing was carried out using blood, either unsorted or a sorted T cell fraction (not recorded which). The receptors derive from a male donor with ankylosing spondylitis.

Notes on this clonotype: An end of the junction differs from the germline gene, which may be a read error. The chain couples TRBV7-7 to TRBJ2-5; TRBD2 might be the D (6 bases). CDR1 SSHAT and CDR2 FNYEAQ come from the germline V gene (reference sequence). The CDR3 sequence is 15 residues long. This CDR3 is CASSLATGGSETQYF. DNA of the CDR3: TGTGCTAGCAGCTTAGCCACCGGGGGATCAGAGACCCAGTACTTC.

This clonotype came up a few times. The CDR3 region has the DNA TGCGCCAGCAGCTTGTTAGGAGGGAGCGGGGAGACCCAGTACTTC. Amino acid sequence: CASSLLGGSGETQYF. This chain links TRBV5-1 with TRBJ2-5; D possibly corresponds to TRBD2 (6 bases). V was cut by 1 base and J by 5 bases, with 15 bases left in between. Germline lookup yields CDR1 SGHRS and CDR2 YFSETQ. The CDR3 spans 15 residues.

This clonotype was detected only a few times. The chain has TRBV20-1 and TRBJ2-3, with 8 positions matching TRBD2. The CDR3 extends over 12 amino acids. V lost 4 bases to trimming and J lost 15 bases; unmatched junction nucleotides: 12. CDR1 and CDR2 (germline): DFQATT, SNEGSKA (reference sequence). In nucleotides, the CDR3 is TGCAGTGCTAAGGATCGGCGGACTAGCCGTTATTTT. It translates to CSAKDRRTSRYF.

The gene calls are TRBV27 and TRBJ2-2; D is unclear. V was trimmed by 4 bases and J by 1 base, leaving 10 bases between them. This CDR3 has 15 amino acids. The V gene's germline CDR1 is MNHEY and CDR2 SMNVEV (reference sequence). The CDR3 DNA is TGTGCCAGCAGTTCTAAGGCCAAGAACACCGGGGAGCTGTTTTTT. Encoded protein: CASSSKAKNTGELFF.

This clonotype was counted at least ten times. The gene calls are TRBV20-1 and TRBJ2-1; 9 positions agree with TRBD2. The V and J ends lost 6 bases and 0 bases, in that order; junction bases with no gene match: 6. Germline V gene data show CDR1 as DFQATT and CDR2 as SNEGSKA (reference sequence). This CDR3 region has 15 residues. CDR3 loop: CSAPPLAGSYNEQFF. As DNA, the CDR3 is TGCAGTGCGCCACCACTAGCGGGCTCCTACAATGAGCAGTTCTTC.

The chain has TRBV19 and TRBJ2-7; a weak D match, TRBD2 (6 bases). Germline-derived CDR1 and CDR2 are LNHDA and SQIVND (reference sequence). This CDR3 is 15 amino acids long. Trimming took off 4 bases at V and 1 base at J, with 14 bases between the two ends. The CDR3 spells CASSTMTGSSYEQYF. DNA of the CDR3: TGTGCCAGTAGTACGATGACCGGGAGTTCCTACGAGCAGTACTTC.

This clonotype was counted only a few times. The V and J genes are TRBV5-1 and TRBJ2-6; D perhaps matches TRBD1 (5 bases). The CDR3 length is 19 residues. CDR1 is SGHRS, CDR2 YFSETQ, per germline. V gave up 0 bases and J gave up 2 bases, with 18 bases separating them. The CDR3 loop is CASSLETGRAITGANVLTF. CDR3 sequence (DNA): TGCGCCAGCAGCTTGGAAACAGGACGTGCGATCACTGGGGCCAACGTCCTGACTTTC.

The chain joins TRBV6-1 to TRBJ2-5, with 7 bases matching TRBD1. The CDR3 covers 14 residues. The germline V gene encodes CDR1 MNHNS and CDR2 SASEGT. The V and J ends lost 6 bases and 4 bases, in that order; junction bases with no gene match: 8. The CDR3 coding sequence is TGTGCCAGCAGCCTAGACAGGGTAGGAGAGACCCAGTACTTC. Its protein product is CASSLDRVGETQYF.